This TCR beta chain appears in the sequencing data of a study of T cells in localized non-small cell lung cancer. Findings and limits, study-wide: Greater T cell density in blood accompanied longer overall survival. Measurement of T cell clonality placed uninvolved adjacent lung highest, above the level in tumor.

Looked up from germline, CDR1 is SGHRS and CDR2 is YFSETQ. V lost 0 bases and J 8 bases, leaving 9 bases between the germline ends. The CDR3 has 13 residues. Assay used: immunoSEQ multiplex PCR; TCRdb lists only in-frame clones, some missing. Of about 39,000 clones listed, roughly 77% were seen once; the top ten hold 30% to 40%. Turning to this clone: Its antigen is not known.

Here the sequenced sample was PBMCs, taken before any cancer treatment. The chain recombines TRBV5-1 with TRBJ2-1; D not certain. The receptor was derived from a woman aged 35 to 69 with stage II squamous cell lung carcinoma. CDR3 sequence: CASSLGSGDEQFF. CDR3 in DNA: TGCGCCAGCAGCTTGGGGTCAGGCGATGAGCAGTTCTTC.